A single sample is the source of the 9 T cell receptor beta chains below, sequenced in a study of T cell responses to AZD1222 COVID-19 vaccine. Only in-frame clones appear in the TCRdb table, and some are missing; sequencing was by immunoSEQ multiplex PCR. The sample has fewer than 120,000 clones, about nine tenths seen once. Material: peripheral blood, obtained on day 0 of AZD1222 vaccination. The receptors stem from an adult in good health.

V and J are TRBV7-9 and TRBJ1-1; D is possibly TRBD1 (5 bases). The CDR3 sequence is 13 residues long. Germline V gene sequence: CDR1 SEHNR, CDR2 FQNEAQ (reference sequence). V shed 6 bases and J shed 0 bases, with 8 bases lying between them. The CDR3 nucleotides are TGTGCCAGCAGTGGGGCGATGAACACTGAAGCTTTCTTT. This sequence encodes CASSGAMNTEAFF.

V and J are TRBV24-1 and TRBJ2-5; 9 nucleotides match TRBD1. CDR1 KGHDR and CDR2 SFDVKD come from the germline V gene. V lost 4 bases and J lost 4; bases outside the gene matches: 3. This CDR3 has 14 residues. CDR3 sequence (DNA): TGTGCCACCAGTGACGCGGACAGGGGAGAGACCCAGTACTTC. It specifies CATSDADRGETQYF.

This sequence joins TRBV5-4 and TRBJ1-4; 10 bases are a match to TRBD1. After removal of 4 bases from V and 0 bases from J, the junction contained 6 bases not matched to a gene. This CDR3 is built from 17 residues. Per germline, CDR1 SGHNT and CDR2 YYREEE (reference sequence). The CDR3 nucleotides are TGTGCCAGCAGCACTGGGACAGGGGCCGCAACTAATGAAAAACTGTTTTTT. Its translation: CASSTGTGAATNEKLFF.

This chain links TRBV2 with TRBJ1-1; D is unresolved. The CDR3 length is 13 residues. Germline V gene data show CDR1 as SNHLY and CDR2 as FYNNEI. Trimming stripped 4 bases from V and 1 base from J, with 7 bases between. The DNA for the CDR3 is TGTGCCAGCAGTGGGTACAGGAACACTGAAGCTTTCTTT. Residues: CASSGYRNTEAFF.

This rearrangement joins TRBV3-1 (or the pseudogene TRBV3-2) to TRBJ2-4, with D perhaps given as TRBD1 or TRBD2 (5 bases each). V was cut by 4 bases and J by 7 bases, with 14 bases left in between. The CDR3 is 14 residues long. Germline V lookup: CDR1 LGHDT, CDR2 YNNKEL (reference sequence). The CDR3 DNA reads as TGTGCCAGCAGCCCGCAGCGAGGGGCGAACATTCAGTACTTC. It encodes CASSPQRGANIQYF.

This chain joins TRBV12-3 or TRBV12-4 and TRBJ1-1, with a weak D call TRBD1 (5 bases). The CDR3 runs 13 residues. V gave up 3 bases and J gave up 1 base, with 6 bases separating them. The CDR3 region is CASSFGQNTEAFF. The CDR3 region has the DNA TGTGCCAGCAGTTTCGGACAGAACACTGAAGCTTTCTTT.

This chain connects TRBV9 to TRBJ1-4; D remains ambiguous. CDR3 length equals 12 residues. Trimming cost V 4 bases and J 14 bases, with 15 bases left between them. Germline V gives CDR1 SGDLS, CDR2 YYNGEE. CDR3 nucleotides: TGTGCCAGCAGCCCCCCGGAGGGAAGGCTGTTTTTT. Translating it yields CASSPPEGRLFF.

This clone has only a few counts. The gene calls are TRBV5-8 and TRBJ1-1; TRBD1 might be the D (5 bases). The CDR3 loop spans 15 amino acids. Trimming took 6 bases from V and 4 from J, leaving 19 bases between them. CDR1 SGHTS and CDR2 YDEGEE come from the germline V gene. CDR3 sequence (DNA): TGTGCCAGCACCAGGTGGGAGGGACTGGGCACTGAAGCTTTCTTT. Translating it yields CASTRWEGLGTEAFF.

CDR3 loop: CASSRLSGDSSYNEQFF. CDR3 sequence (DNA): TGTGCCAGCAGCCGCCTATCTGGCGATAGCTCCTACAATGAGCAGTTCTTC. The V and J genes are TRBV3-1 (or the pseudogene TRBV3-2) and TRBJ2-1; D gene unclear. The V gene's germline CDR1 is LGHDT and CDR2 YNNKEL (reference sequence). V was trimmed by 4 bases and J by 0 bases, leaving 16 bases between them. The CDR3 length is 17 residues.